Below are 8 T cell receptor beta chains sequenced from a single sample in a study of OX40 agonist ivuxolimab in advanced cancers. Repertoires were generated with immunoSEQ multiplex PCR, while TCRdb's copy carries only in-frame clones and drops some. This table has 50,000 to 70,000 clones, 85% to 90% appearing once. The input for sequencing was CD4+ or CD8+ T cells sorted from blood, taken in a trial of the OX40 agonist ivuxolimab. These receptors were collected from an adult with an advanced solid tumor such as melanoma, head and neck, liver or kidney cancer.

The V call is TRBV28, the J call TRBJ2-2, with D possibly TRBD2 on 5 matching bases. The CDR3 spans 15 residues. Trimming stripped 1 base from V and 4 bases from J, with 10 bases between. Germline V lookup: CDR1 MDHEN, CDR2 SYDVKM. The CDR3 loop reads CASSLFSVGTGELFF. DNA of the CDR3: TGTGCCAGCAGTTTATTTAGCGTAGGCACCGGGGAGCTGTTTTTT.

The genes are TRBV7-6 and TRBJ1-5; 7 bases line up with TRBD1. This CDR3 comprises 15 residues. The germline gives CDR1 SGHVS, CDR2 FNYEAQ. V lost 1 base, J lost 5 bases, and 5 bases stayed unmatched. CDR3 nucleotide sequence: TGTGCCAGCAGCTTAGTTTCCAGGGGGGATCAGCCCCAGCATTTT. This translates into CASSLVSRGDQPQHF.

This clone has a single count. The chain has TRBV7-2 and TRBJ2-1, with 13 bases lining up with TRBD2. The CDR3 contains 15 residues. Germline V gene data show CDR1 as SGHTA and CDR2 as FQGNSA. The trim removed 4 bases at V and 5 bases at J, leaving 2 bases unmatched. The CDR3 nucleotides read TGTGCCAGCAGCTCCGGGACTAGCGGGGACAATGAGCAGTTCTTC. Translating it yields CASSSGTSGDNEQFF.

The chain recombines TRBV9 with TRBJ1-3; D call uncertain. This CDR3 has 14 amino acids. Germline V lookup: CDR1 SGDLS, CDR2 YYNGEE. V lost 6 bases, J lost 0 bases, and 10 bases lay in between. The CDR3 DNA reads as TGTGCCAGCAAAGTAGTAGACTCTGGAAACACCATATATTTT. This encodes CASKVVDSGNTIYF. The entire variable domain, with the rest obtained from reference TRBV9 and TRBJ1-3, is as follows: DSGVTQTPKHLITATGQRVTLRCSPRSGDLSVYWYQQSLDQGLQFLIQYYNGEERAKGNILERFSAQQFPDLHSELNLSSLELGDSALYFCASKVVDSGNTIYFGEGSWLTVV.

This rearrangement joins TRBV6-5 to TRBJ2-7; D is undetermined. This CDR3 has 10 residues. V lost 6 bases and J lost 2, with 2 bases in between. Germline CDR1 is MNHEY and CDR2 is SVGAGI. The CDR3 sequence is CASRAYEQYF. CDR3 coding DNA: TGTGCCAGCAGGGCCTACGAGCAGTACTTC.

The genes are TRBV4-3 and TRBJ2-5; the match to TRBD2 covers 16 bases. This CDR3 is 16 amino acids long. V lost 4 bases, J lost 5 bases, and 4 bases stayed unmatched. Germline CDR1 reads LGHNA; CDR2 reads YSLEER. CDR3 sequence: CASSPGTSGRVETQYF. The CDR3 DNA is TGCGCCAGCAGCCCAGGGACTAGCGGGAGGGTGGAGACCCAGTACTTC.

The gene calls are TRBV7-6 and TRBJ2-3; D might be TRBD1 (5 bases). Per germline, CDR1 SGHVS and CDR2 FNYEAQ. This CDR3 spans 16 amino acids. Trimming pared 4 bases from V and 4 bases from J, leaving 18 bases between. The CDR3 region is CASSSLAGLTADTQYF. Written as DNA, the CDR3 is TGTGCCAGCAGCTCCCTGGCAGGGCTCACGGCAGATACGCAGTATTTT.

The V call is TRBV6-4, the J call TRBJ2-6; D perhaps matches TRBD1 (6 bases). CDR3 size: 16 residues. Looked up from germline, CDR1 is MRHNA and CDR2 is SNTAGT. The V end lost 9 bases, the J end lost 1 base, and 16 bases lay between the germline ends. CDR3 DNA sequence: TGTGCCAGATGGTACGAACAGGGTTCTGGGGCCAACGTCCTGACTTTC. Translating it yields CARWYEQGSGANVLTF.